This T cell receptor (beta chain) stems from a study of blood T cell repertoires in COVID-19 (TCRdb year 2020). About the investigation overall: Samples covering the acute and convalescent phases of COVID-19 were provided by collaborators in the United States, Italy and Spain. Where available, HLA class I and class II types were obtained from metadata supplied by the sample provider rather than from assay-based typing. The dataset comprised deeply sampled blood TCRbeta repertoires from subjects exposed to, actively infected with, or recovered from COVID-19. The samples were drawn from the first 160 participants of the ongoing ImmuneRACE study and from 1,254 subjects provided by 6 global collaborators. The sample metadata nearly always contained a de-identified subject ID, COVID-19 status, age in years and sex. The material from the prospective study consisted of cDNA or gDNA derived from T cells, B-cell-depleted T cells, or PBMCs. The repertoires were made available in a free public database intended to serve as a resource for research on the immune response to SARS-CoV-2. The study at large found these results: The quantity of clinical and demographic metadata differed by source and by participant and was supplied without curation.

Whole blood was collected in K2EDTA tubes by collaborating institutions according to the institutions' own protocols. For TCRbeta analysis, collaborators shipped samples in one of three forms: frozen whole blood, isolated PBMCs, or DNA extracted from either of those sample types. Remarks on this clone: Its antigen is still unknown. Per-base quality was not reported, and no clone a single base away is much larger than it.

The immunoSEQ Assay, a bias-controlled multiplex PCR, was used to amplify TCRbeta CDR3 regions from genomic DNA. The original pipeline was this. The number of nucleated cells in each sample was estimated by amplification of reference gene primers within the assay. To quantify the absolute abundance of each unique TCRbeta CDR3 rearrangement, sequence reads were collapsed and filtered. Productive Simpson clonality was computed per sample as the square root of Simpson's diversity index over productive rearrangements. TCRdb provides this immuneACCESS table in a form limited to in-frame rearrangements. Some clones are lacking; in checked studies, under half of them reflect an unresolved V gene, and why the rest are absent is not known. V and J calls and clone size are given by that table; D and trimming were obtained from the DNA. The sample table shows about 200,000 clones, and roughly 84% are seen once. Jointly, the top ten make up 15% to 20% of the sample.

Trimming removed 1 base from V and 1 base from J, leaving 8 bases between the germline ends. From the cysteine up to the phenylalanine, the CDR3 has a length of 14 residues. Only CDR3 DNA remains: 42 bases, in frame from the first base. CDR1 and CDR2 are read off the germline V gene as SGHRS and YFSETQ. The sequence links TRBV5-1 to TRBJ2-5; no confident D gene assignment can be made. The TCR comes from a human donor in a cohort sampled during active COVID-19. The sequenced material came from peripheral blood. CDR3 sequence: CASSLSSVQETQYF. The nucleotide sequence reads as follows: TGCGCCAGCAGCTTGTCGTCCGTCCAAGAGACCCAGTACTTC.